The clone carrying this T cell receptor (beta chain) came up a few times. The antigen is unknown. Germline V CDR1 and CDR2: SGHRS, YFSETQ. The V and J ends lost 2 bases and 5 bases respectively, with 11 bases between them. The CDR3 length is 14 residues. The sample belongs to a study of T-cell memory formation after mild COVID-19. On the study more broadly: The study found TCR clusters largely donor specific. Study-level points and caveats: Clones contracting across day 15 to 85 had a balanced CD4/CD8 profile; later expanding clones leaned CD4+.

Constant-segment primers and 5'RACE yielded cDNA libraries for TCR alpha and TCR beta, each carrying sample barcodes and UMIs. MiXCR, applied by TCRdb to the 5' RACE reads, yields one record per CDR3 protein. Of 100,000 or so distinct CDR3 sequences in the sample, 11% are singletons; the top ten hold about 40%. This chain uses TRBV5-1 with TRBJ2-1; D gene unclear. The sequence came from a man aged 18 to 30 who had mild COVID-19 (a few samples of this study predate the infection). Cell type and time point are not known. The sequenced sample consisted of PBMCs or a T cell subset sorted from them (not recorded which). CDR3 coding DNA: TGCGCCAGCAGCTTTAGTCTGACTGACAATGAGCAGTTCTTC. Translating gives CASSFSLTDNEQFF.